The clone carrying this T cell receptor (beta chain) has a handful of counts. From the 5' RACE reads, TCRdb called clonotypes with MiXCR, one entry per CDR3 protein. The sample carries tens of thousands of distinct CDR3 sequences, more than 25% recorded once. The sample was tumor-infiltrating naive CD4+ T cells sorted from the breast tumor. Subset described: naive CD4+ T cells, CD4+CD45RA+CD25-. The receptor was isolated from a female donor with breast cancer.

The CDR3 bases are TGCAGTGCTAGGACGGACAGTGAAGCTTTCTTT. This codes for CSARTDSEAFF. This chain links TRBV20-1 with TRBJ1-1; D might be TRBD1 (6 bases). The CDR3 runs 11 residues. With 3 bases removed from V and 7 bases from J, the gap between germline ends came to 9 bases. Germline V gene data show CDR1 as DFQATT and CDR2 as SNEGSKA (reference sequence).